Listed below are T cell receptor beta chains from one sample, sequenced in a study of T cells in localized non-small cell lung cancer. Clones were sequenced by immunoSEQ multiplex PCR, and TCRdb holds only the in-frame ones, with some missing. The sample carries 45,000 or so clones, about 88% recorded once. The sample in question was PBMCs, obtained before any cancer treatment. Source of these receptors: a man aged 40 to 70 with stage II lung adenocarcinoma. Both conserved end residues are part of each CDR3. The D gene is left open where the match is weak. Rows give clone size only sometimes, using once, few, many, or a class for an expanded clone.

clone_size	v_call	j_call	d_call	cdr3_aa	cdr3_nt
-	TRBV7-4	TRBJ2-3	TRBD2	CASSLALAAPPSTDTQYF	TGTGCCAGCAGCCTAGCACTAGCGGCTCCTCCTAGCACAGATACGCAGTATTTT
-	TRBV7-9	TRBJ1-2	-	CASSLDGSPNYGYTF	TGTGCCAGCAGCTTAGACGGGAGCCCTAACTATGGCTACACCTTC
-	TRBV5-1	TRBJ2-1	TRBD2	CASSLTSGDYNEQFF	TGCGCCAGCAGCCTGACTAGCGGGGACTACAATGAGCAGTTCTTC
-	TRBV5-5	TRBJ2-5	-	CASSSNSLGGETQYF	TGTGCCAGCAGCTCGAACAGCCTAGGTGGAGAGACCCAGTACTTC
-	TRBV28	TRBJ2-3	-	CASSRAGSRDTQYF	TGTGCCAGCAGTAGGGCCGGCTCGAGGGATACGCAGTATTTT
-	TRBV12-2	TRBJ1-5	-	CASRLSFSSGGWVRQPVQPQHF	TGTGCAAGTCGCTTATCGTTCTCGTCGGGGGGATGGGTTAGACAGCCAGTACAGCCCCAGCATTTT
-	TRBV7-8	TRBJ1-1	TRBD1	CASSSDHRGWAFF	TGTGCCAGCAGCAGCGACCACAGGGGATGGGCTTTCTTT
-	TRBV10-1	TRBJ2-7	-	CASQKNPGQDYSYEQYF	TGCGCCAGCCAGAAGAACCCCGGACAGGACTACTCCTACGAGCAGTACTTC
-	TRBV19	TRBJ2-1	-	CASSLDSSYNEQFF	TGTGCCAGTAGCCTTGACTCTTCCTACAATGAGCAGTTCTTC
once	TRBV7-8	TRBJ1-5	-	CASSSTGTNQPQHF	TGTGCCAGCAGTTCGACAGGTACAAATCAGCCCCAGCATTTT
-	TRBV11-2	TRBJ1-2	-	CASSLPRGGYGYTF	TGTGCCAGCAGCCTGCCCCGGGGAGGCTATGGCTACACCTTC
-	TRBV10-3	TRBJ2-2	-	CAISVTKGGGGSGELFF	TGTGCCATCAGTGTCACAAAAGGGGGCGGAGGGTCCGGGGAGCTGTTTTTT
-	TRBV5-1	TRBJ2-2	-	CASSAQGIGELFF	TGCGCCAGCAGCGCGCAGGGGATCGGGGAGCTGTTTTTT
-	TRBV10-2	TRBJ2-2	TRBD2	CASSESPPTSGGNTGELFF	TGCGCCAGCAGTGAGTCTCCACCTACTAGCGGGGGGAACACCGGGGAGCTGTTTTTT
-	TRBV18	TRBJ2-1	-	CASSPLISYNEQFF	TGTGCCAGCTCACCACTAATATCCTACAATGAGCAGTTCTTC
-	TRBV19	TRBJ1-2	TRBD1	CASRTYVLTGGLDGYTF	TGTGCCAGTAGGACATATGTCCTGACAGGGGGTCTTGATGGCTACACCTTC
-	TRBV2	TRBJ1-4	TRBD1	CASRVGTGSGEKLFF	TGTGCCAGCAGGGTCGGGACAGGGAGCGGTGAAAAACTGTTTTTT
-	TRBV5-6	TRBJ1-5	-	CASSLAGGPYQPQHF	TGTGCCAGCAGCTTGGCGGGGGGTCCCTATCAGCCCCAGCATTTT
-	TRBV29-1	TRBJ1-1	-	CSVPRVGGTEAFF	TGCAGCGTGCCAAGGGTAGGGGGCACTGAAGCTTTCTTT